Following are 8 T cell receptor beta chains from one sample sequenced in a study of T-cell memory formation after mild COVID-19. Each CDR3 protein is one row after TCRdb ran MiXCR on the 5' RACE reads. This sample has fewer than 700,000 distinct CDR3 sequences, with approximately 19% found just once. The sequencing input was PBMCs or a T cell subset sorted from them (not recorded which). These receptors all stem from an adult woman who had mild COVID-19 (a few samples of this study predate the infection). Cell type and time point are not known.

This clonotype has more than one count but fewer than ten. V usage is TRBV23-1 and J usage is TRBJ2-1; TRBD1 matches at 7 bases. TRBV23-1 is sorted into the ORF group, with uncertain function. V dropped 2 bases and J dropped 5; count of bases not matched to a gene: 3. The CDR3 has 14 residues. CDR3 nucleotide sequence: TGCGCCAGCAGTCAAGGACAGGATAACAATGAGCAGTTCTTC. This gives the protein CASSQGQDNNEQFF.

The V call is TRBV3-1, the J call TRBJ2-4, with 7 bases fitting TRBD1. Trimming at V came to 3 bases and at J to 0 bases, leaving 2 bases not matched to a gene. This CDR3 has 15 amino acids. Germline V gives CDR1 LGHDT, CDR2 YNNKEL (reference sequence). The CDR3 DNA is TGTGCCAGCAGCCACTACAGGGGAGCCAAAAACATTCAGTACTTC. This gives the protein CASSHYRGAKNIQYF.

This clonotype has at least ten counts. The CDR3 region has the DNA TGTGCCAGCAGCGTAGCTTCGACAGGATGGGTCACCGGGGAGCTGTTTTTT. It specifies CASSVASTGWVTGELFF. This chain connects TRBV9 to TRBJ2-2; the D gene is possibly TRBD1 (6 bases). The length of the CDR3 is 17 residues. The V end lost 0 bases, the J end lost 4 bases, and 16 bases lay between the germline ends. Germline V gene sequence: CDR1 SGDLS, CDR2 YYNGEE.

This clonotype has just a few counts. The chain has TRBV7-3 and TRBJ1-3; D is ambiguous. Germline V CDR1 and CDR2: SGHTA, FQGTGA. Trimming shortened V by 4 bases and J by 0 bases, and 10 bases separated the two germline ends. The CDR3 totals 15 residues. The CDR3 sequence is CASSSSGTSGNTIYF. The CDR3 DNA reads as TGTGCCAGCAGCTCGTCAGGAACCTCTGGAAACACCATATATTTT. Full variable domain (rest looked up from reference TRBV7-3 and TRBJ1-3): GAGVSQTPSNKVTEKGKYVELRCDPISGHTALYWYRQSLGQGPEFLIYFQGTGAADDSGLPNDRFFAVRPEGSVSTLKIQRTERGDSAVYLCASSSSGTSGNTIYFGEGSWLTVV.

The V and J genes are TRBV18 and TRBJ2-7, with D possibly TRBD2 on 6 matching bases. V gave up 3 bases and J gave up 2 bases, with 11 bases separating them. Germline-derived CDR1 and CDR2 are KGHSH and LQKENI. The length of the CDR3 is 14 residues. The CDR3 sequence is CASSPLEGTYEQYF. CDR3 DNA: TGTGCCAGCTCACCTTTGGAGGGTACCTACGAGCAGTACTTC. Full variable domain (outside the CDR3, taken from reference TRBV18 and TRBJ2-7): NAGVMQNPRHLVRRRGQEARLRCSPMKGHSHVYWYRQLPEEGLKFMVYLQKENIIDESGMPKERFSAEFPKEGPSILRIQQVVRGDSAAYFCASSPLEGTYEQYFGPGTRLTVT.

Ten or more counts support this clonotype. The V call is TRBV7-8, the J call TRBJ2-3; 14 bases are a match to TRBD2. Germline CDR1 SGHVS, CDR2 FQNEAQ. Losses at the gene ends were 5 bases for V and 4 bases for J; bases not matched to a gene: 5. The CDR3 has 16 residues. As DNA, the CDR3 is TGTGCCAGCAGCCTCAGACTAGCGGGGGGGTCAGATACGCAGTATTTT. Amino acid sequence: CASSLRLAGGSDTQYF.

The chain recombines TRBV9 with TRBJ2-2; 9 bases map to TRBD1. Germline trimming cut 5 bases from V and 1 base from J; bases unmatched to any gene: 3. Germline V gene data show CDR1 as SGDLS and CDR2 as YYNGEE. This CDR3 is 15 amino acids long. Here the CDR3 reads CASSKTGGNTGELFF. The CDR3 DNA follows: TGTGCCAGCAGTAAGACAGGGGGGAACACCGGGGAGCTGTTTTTT. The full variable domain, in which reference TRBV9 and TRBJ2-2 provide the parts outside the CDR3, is DSGVTQTPKHLITATGQRVTLRCSPRSGDLSVYWYQQSLDQGLQFLIQYYNGEERAKGNILERFSAQQFPDLHSELNLSSLELGDSALYFCASSKTGGNTGELFFGEGSRLTVL.

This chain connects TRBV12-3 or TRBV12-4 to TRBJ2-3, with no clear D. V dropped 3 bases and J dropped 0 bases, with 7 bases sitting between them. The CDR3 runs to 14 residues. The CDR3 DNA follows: TGTGCCAGCAGTTTGACCCAGAGCACAGATACGCAGTATTTT. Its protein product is CASSLTQSTDTQYF.